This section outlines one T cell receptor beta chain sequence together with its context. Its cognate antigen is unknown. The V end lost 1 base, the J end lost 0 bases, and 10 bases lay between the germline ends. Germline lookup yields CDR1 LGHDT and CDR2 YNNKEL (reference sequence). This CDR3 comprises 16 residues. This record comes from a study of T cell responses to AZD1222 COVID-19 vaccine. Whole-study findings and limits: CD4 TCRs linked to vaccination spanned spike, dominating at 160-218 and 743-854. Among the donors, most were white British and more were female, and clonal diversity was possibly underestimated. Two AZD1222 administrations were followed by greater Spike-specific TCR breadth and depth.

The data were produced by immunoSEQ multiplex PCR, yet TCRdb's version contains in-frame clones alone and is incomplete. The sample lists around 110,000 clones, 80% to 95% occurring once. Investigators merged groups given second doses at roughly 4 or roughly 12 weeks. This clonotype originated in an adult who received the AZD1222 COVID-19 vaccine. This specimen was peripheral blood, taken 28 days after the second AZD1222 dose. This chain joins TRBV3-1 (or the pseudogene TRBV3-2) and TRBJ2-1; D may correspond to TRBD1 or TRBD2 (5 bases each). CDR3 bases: TGTGCCAGCAGCCAAGCCCGAGGGGACTCCTACAATGAGCAGTTCTTC. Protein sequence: CASSQARGDSYNEQFF.